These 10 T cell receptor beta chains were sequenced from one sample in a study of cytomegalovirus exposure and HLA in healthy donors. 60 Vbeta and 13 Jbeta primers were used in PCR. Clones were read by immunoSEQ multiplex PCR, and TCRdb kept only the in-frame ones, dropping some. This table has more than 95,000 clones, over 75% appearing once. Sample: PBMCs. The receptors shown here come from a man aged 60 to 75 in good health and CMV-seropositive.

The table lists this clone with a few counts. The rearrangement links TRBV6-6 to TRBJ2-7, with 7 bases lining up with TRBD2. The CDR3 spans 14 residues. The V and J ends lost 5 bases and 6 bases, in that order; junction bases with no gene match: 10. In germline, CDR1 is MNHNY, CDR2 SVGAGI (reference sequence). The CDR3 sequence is CASSPPGLPREQYF. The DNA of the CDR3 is TGTGCCAGCAGTCCACCGGGACTACCCCGCGAGCAGTACTTC.

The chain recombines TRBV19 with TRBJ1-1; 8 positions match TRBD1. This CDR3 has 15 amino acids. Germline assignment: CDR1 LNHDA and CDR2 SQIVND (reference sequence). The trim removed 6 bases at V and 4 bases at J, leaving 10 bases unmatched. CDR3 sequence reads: CASRREQGEFTEAFF. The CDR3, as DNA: TGTGCCAGTAGACGCGAACAGGGGGAATTCACTGAAGCTTTCTTT.

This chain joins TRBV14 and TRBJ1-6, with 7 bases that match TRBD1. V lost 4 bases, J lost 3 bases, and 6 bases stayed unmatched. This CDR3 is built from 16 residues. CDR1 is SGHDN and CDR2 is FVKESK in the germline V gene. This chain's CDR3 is CASSPRTGYYNSPLHF. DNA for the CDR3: TGTGCCAGCAGCCCCCGGACAGGCTACTATAATTCACCCCTCCACTTT.

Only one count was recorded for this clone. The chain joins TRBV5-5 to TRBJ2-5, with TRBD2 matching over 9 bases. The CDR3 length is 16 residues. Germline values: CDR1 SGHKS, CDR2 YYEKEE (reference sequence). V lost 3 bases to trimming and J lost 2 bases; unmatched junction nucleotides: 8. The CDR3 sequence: CASSSGLAGPQETQYF. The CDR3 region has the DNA TGTGCCAGCAGCTCAGGCCTAGCGGGGCCTCAAGAGACCCAGTACTTC.

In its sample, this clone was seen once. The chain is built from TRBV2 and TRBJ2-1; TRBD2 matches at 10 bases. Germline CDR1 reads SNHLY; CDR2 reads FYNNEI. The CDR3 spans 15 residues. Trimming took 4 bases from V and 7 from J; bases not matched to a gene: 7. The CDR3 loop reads CASSGPSGGSNEQFF. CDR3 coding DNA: TGTGCCAGCAGTGGGCCTAGCGGGGGCTCGAATGAGCAGTTCTTC.

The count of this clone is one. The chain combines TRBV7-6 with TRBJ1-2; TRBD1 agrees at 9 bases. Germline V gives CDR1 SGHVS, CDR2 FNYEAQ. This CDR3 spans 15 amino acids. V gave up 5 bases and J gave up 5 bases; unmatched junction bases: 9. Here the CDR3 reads CASSPGDRAKYGYTF. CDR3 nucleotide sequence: TGTGCCAGCAGCCCGGGGGACAGGGCGAAATATGGCTACACCTTC.

The CDR3 DNA reads as TGCGCCAGCAGCTTGGATGGTAGCGGAGGGGATACGCAGTATTTT. Its protein product is CASSLDGSGGDTQYF. This chain uses TRBV5-1 with TRBJ2-3, with D tentatively TRBD2 (6 bases). V lost 0 bases, J lost 6 bases, and 14 bases lay in between. The CDR3 sequence is 15 residues long. Germline CDR1 is SGHRS and CDR2 is YFSETQ.

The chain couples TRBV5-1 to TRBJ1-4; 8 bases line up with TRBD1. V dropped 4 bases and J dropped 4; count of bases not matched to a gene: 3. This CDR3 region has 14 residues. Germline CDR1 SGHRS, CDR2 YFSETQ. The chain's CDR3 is CASSATGDNEKLFF. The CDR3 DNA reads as TGCGCCAGCAGCGCGACAGGGGATAATGAAAAACTGTTTTTT. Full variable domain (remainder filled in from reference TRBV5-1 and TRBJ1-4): KAGVTQTPRYLIKTRGQQVTLSCSPISGHRSVSWYQQTPGQGLQFLFEYFSETQRNKGNFPGRFSGRQFSNSRSEMNVSTLELGDSALYLCASSATGDNEKLFFGSGTQLSVL.

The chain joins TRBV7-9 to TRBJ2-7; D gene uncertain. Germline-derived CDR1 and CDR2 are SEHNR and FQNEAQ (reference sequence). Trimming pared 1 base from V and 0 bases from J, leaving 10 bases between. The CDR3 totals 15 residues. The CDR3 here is CASSLDISSSYEQYF. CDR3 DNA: TGTGCCAGCAGCTTAGATATATCGAGCTCCTACGAGCAGTACTTC.

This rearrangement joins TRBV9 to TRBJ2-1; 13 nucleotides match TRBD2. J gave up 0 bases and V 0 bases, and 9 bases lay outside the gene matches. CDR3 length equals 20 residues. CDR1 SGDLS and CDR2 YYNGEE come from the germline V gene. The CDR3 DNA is TGTGCCAGCAGCGTAGAGCTAGGGACTAGCGGGGTAAGCTCCTACAATGAGCAGTTCTTC. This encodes CASSVELGTSGVSSYNEQFF.